This T cell receptor beta chain was identified in a study of blood T cell repertoires in COVID-19. Patients in Seattle were enrolled during active infection, then followed longitudinally. How the authors handled the data: Estimation of nucleated cell counts was performed using reference gene primer amplification. Measured with immunoSEQ multiplex PCR; TCRdb has only the in-frame clones, and not every one. That table supplies the V and J calls and clone size; D and trimming were determined from the DNA. The table has about 370,000 clones, 80% to 90% seen once; the top ten hold less than 11%. Looked up from germline, CDR1 is MNHEY and CDR2 is SVGEGT. The V gene end was trimmed by 0 bases and the J gene end by 3 bases; junction bases not matched to a gene: 4. The CDR3 is made up of 15 amino acids.

V usage is TRBV6-2 or TRBV6-3 and J usage is TRBJ1-2, with 7 bases that match TRBD1. The origin of this receptor is a woman aged 25 to 45 with COVID-19, enrolled during active disease. The sequenced sample consisted of peripheral blood. This chain's CDR3 is CASSYSTGQYYGYTF. Here the CDR3 DNA reads TGTGCCAGCAGTTACTCGACGGGACAGTACTATGGCTACACCTTC.